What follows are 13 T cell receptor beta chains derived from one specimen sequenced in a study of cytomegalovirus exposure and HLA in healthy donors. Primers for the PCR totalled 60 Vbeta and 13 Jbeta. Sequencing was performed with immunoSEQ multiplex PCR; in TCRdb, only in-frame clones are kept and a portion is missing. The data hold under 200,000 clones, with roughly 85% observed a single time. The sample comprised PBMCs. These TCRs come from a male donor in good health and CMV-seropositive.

The CDR3 nucleotides are TGTGCCTGGAGTGAAGTTAGGGGATCTGGCTACACCTTC. It is translated as CAWSEVRGSGYTF. The V gene is TRBV30, the J gene TRBJ1-2; a weak D match, TRBD1 (5 bases). V lost 1 base, J lost 7 bases, and 13 bases lay in between. The V gene's germline CDR1 is GTSNPN and CDR2 SVGIG (reference sequence). This CDR3 region has 13 residues.

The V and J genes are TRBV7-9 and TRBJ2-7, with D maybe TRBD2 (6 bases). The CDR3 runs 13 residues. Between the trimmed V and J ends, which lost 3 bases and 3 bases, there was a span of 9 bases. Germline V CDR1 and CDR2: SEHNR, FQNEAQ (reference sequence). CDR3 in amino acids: CASSLGLLYEQYF. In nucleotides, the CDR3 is TGTGCCAGCAGCTTGGGACTTCTCTACGAGCAGTACTTC.

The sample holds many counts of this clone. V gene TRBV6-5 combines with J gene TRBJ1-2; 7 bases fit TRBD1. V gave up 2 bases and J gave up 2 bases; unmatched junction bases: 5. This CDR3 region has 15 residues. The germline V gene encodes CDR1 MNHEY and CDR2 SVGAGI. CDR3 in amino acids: CASSYGRGLNYGYTF. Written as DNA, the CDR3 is TGTGCCAGCAGTTACGGAAGGGGGCTGAACTATGGCTACACCTTC.

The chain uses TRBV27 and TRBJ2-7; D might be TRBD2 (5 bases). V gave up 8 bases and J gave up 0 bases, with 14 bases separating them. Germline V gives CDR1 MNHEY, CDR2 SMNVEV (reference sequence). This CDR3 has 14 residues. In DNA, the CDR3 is TGTGCCAGCCGCTGGACGGGGAGCTCCTACGAGCAGTACTTC. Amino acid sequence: CASRWTGSSYEQYF.

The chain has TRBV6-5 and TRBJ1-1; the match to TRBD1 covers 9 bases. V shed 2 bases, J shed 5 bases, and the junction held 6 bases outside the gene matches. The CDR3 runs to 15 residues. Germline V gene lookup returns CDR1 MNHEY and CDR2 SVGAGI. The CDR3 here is CASSYGRTGDTEAFF. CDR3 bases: TGTGCCAGCAGTTACGGGAGGACAGGGGATACTGAAGCTTTCTTT.

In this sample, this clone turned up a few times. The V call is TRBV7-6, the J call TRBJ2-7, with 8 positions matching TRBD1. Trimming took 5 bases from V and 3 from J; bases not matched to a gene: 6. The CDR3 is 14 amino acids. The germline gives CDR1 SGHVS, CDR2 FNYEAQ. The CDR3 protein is CASSLDRGGYEQYF. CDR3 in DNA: TGTGCCAGCAGCCTTGACAGGGGCGGCTACGAGCAGTACTTC.

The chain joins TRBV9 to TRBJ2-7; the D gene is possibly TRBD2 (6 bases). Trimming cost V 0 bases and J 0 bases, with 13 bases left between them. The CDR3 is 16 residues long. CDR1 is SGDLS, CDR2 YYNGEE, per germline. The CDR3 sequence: CASSVGIGGASYEQYF. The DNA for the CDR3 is TGTGCCAGCAGCGTAGGGATTGGCGGGGCCTCCTACGAGCAGTACTTC.

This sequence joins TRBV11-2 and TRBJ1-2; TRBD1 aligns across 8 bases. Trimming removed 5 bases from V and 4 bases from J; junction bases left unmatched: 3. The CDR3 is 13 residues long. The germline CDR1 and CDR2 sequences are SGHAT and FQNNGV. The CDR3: CASSTDRVYGYTF. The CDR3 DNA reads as TGTGCCAGCAGCACGGACAGGGTCTATGGCTACACCTTC.

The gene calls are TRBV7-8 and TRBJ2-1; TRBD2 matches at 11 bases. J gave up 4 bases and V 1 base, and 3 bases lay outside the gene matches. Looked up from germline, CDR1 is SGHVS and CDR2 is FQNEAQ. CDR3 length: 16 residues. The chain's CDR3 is CASSLEGLAEYNEQFF. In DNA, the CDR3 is TGTGCCAGCAGCTTAGAGGGACTAGCGGAGTACAATGAGCAGTTCTTC.

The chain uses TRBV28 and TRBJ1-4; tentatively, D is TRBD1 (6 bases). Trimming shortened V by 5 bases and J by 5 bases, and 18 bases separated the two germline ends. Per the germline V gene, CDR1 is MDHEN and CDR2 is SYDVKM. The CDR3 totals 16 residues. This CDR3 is CASSGRQEGGNEKLFF. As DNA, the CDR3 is TGTGCCAGCAGTGGAAGACAGGAAGGGGGAAATGAAAAACTGTTTTTT. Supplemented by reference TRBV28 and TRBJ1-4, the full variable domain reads DVKVTQSSRYLVKRTGEKVFLECVQDMDHENMFWYRQDPGLGLRLIYFSYDVKMKEKGDIPEGYSVSREKKERFSLILESASTNQTSMYLCASSGRQEGGNEKLFFGSGTQLSVL.

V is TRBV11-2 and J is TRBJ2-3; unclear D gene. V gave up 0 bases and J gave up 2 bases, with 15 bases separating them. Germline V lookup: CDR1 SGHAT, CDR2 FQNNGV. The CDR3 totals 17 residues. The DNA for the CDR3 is TGTGCCAGCAGCTTAGAGGAGAATAGCTACCTCACAGATACGCAGTATTTT. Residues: CASSLEENSYLTDTQYF.

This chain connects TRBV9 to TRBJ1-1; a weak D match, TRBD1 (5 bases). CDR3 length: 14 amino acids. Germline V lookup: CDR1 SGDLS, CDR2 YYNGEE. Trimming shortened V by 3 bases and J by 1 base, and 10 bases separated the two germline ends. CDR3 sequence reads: CASSAGTQNTEAFF. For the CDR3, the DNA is TGTGCCAGCAGCGCCGGGACTCAGAACACTGAAGCTTTCTTT. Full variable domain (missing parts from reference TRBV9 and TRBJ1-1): DSGVTQTPKHLITATGQRVTLRCSPRSGDLSVYWYQQSLDQGLQFLIQYYNGEERAKGNILERFSAQQFPDLHSELNLSSLELGDSALYFCASSAGTQNTEAFFGQGTRLTVV.

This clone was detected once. DNA of the CDR3: TGTGCCAGCTCACCCCTGGGACAGGCTAACACTGAAGCTTTCTTT. Residues: CASSPLGQANTEAFF. The rearrangement joins TRBV18 to TRBJ1-1; the match to TRBD1 covers 8 bases. V shed 3 bases, J shed 2 bases, and the junction held 5 bases outside the gene matches. The germline gives CDR1 KGHSH, CDR2 LQKENI. CDR3 length equals 15 residues.